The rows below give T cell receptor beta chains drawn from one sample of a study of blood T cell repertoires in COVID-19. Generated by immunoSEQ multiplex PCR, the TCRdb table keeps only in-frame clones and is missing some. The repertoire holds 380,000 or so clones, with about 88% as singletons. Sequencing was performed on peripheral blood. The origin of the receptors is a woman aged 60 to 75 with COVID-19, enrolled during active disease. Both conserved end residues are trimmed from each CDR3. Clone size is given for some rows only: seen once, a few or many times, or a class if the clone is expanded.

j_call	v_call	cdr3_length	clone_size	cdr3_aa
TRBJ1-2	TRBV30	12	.	AWSPRGLNYGYT
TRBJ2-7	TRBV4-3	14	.	ASSQDFSGGAYEQY
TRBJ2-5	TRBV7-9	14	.	ASSRGTSGGAETQY
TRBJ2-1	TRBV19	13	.	ASSILGETYNEQF
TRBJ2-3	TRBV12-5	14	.	ASGSGVAGGTDTQY
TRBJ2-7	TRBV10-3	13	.	AISHGGMSSYEQY
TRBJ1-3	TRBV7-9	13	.	ASSLRQGTGNTIY
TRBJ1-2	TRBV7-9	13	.	ASSTWTGEVRGYT
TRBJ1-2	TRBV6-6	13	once	ASSYGPRTGVGYT
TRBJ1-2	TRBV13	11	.	ASSLGENYGYT
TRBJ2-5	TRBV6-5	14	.	ASSYGPPEYQETQY
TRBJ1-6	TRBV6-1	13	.	ASSEEGRGRSPLH
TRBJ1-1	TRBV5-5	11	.	ASSSQGGTEAF
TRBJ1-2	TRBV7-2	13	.	ASSLVREANYGYT
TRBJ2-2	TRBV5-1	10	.	ASSRNTGELF
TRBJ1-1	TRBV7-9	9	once	ASSQDTEAF
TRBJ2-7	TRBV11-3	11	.	ASSFPGDNEQY
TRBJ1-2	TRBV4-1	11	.	ASSQVLRYGYT
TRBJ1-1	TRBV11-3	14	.	ASSSYRGSMNTEAF
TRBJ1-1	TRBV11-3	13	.	ASSLVAGGITEAF
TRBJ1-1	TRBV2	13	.	ASTRTGGADTEAF
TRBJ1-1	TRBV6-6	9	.	ASSYSREAF